This TCR beta chain appears in the sequencing data of a study of cytomegalovirus exposure and HLA in healthy donors. The germline V and J ends were trimmed by 5 bases and 6 bases, with 14 bases remaining between them. This CDR3 region has 12 residues. Per the germline V gene, CDR1 is GTSNPN and CDR2 is SVGIG (reference sequence). Only one count was recorded for this clone. Its matching antigen is unknown. Primers included in the PCR were 60 Vbeta and 13 Jbeta primers. Sequencing used immunoSEQ multiplex PCR; TCRdb keeps in-frame clones, though not all of them. The table records fewer than 80,000 clones, 65% to 75% of them present only once. Points from the study as a whole: Later analysis associated a missense DCLRE1C variant with TCR beta V- and J-gene trimming. Roughly uniform depth of sequencing across donors was assumed in presence/absence analyses.

Nominally healthy donors were sampled, though unrecorded immune exposures were likely. The rearrangement joins TRBV30 to TRBJ2-7, with D possibly TRBD2 on 6 matching bases. The source is a man aged 50-59 years in good health and CMV-seropositive. Material: PBMCs. The CDR3 loop is CAWGLLAAEQYF. CDR3 coding DNA: TGTGCCTGGGGCCTACTAGCCGCCGAGCAGTACTTC.